The 12 T cell receptor beta chains presented below share a single source sample, sequenced in a study of T-cell memory formation after mild COVID-19. TCRdb re-derived calls from the 5' RACE reads in MiXCR, one entry per CDR3 protein. Here the sample spans a few hundred thousand distinct CDR3 sequences, 15% being singletons. The sequenced sample consisted of PBMCs or a T cell subset sorted from them (not recorded which). These receptors all come from a man aged 18-30 years who had mild COVID-19 (a few samples of this study predate the infection). Cell type and time point are not known.

This clonotype was observed a few times. This chain connects TRBV27 to TRBJ1-4, with TRBD1 identical over 9 bases. Germline-derived CDR1 and CDR2 are MNHEY and SMNVEV (reference sequence). The CDR3 has 14 amino acids. V lost 2 bases, J lost 7 bases, and 2 bases stayed unmatched. The CDR3 protein is CASSLTDRGEKLFF. Written as DNA, the CDR3 is TGTGCCAGCAGTTTAACGGACAGGGGTGAAAAACTGTTTTTT.

The gene calls are TRBV7-9 and TRBJ2-3; 7 bases line up with TRBD2. V dropped 5 bases and J dropped 14; count of bases not matched to a gene: 7. The CDR3 has 11 amino acids. Germline V gene data show CDR1 as SEHNR and CDR2 as FQNEAQ (reference sequence). This CDR3 reads CASSPDKRGYF. For the CDR3, the DNA is TGTGCCAGCAGCCCCGATAAGCGGGGGTATTTT.

A few counts support this clonotype. V usage is TRBV4-1 and J usage is TRBJ1-1; no firm D call. Trimming removed 1 base at V and 1 base at J, with 16 bases between. The CDR3 is 17 amino acids. Germline-derived CDR1 and CDR2 are MGHRA and YSYEKL. CDR3 region: CASSQALSKVWNTEAFF. The CDR3 nucleotides are TGCGCCAGCAGCCAAGCGCTGTCGAAGGTATGGAACACTGAAGCTTTCTTT.

This clonotype was seen only a few times. V usage is TRBV20-1 and J usage is TRBJ1-1; perhaps TRBD1 as D (6 bases). Germline CDR1 is DFQATT and CDR2 is SNEGSKA (reference sequence). V lost 3 bases, J lost 9 bases, and 23 bases lay in between. This CDR3 has 15 amino acids. CDR3 region: CSASQQGSVSVKAFF. DNA of the CDR3: TGCAGTGCTAGTCAACAGGGCTCGGTATCGGTGAAAGCTTTCTTT.

The chain links TRBV4-3 to TRBJ2-3, with D perhaps TRBD2 (6 bases). V gave up 0 bases and J gave up 5 bases, with 27 bases separating them. Germline-derived CDR1 and CDR2 are LGHNA and YSLEER. The CDR3 is made up of 20 amino acids. The CDR3 is CASSQEWRAGRRLLEDTQYF. The CDR3, as DNA: TGCGCCAGCAGCCAAGAATGGAGGGCAGGCCGGAGACTATTGGAAGATACGCAGTATTTT.

This clonotype was counted ten times or more. The V and J genes are TRBV5-1 and TRBJ2-2, with D perhaps matching TRBD2 (5 bases). Germline V gene sequence: CDR1 SGHRS, CDR2 YFSETQ. The CDR3 has 15 residues. Trimming left V 4 bases short and J 2 bases short, with 12 bases between. Here the CDR3 reads CASSPSTGNTGELFF. The CDR3 nucleotides are TGCGCCAGCAGCCCATCGACGGGAAACACCGGGGAGCTGTTTTTT.

This chain joins TRBV4-3 and TRBJ2-3; the D is unclear. V was clipped by 0 bases and J by 6 bases, with 10 bases between them. The germline V gene encodes CDR1 LGHNA and CDR2 YSLEER. CDR3 length: 14 amino acids. CDR3 DNA sequence: TGCGCCAGCAGCCAAGATGGGGTGGGGGATACGCAGTATTTT. Translating gives CASSQDGVGDTQYF.

This clonotype was recorded a few times. The CDR3 region has the DNA TGTGCCATCAGTGCCAGCGGGTCTCCCACAGATACGCAGTATTTT. Amino acids: CAISASGSPTDTQYF. V is TRBV10-3 and J is TRBJ2-3; possible D gene TRBD2, 6 bases. CDR1 and CDR2 from the germline V gene are ENHRY and SYGVKD. The CDR3 extends over 15 amino acids. Between the trimmed V and J ends, which lost 4 bases and 2 bases, there was a span of 13 bases.

This clonotype appeared a few times. The chain carries TRBV5-1 and TRBJ2-7; 9 positions agree with TRBD2. The J segment lost 5 bases and the V segment lost 3 bases, leaving 6 bases of the junction unmatched. The CDR3 loop spans 14 amino acids. Germline CDR1 SGHRS, CDR2 YFSETQ. CDR3 sequence: CASSSRTSEDEQYF. CDR3 coding DNA: TGCGCCAGCAGCTCGCGGACTAGCGAGGACGAGCAGTACTTC. Using reference TRBV5-1 and TRBJ2-7 for the parts outside the CDR3, the full variable domain is KAGVTQTPRYLIKTRGQQVTLSCSPISGHRSVSWYQQTPGQGLQFLFEYFSETQRNKGNFPGRFSGRQFSNSRSEMNVSTLELGDSALYLCASSSRTSEDEQYFGPGTRLTVT.

Details on this clonotype: A much larger clonotype is one base distant, so this may be a read error. This sequence joins TRBV4-3 and TRBJ2-5; unclear D gene. The V gene's germline CDR1 is LGHNA and CDR2 YSLEER. CDR3 length equals 13 residues. The CDR3 spells CASSLTAQDTQYF. For the CDR3, the DNA is TGCGCCAGCAGTCTAACCGCTCAAGATACCCAGTACTTC.

The V and J genes are TRBV7-2 and TRBJ2-5; D could derive from TRBD1 or TRBD2 (5 bases each). In germline, CDR1 is SGHTA, CDR2 FQGNSA. The CDR3 has 13 amino acids. Trimming stripped 1 base from V and 5 bases from J, with 8 bases between. CDR3 residues: CASSLVGVETQYF. CDR3 in DNA: TGTGCCAGCAGCTTAGTGGGGGTGGAGACCCAGTACTTC.

There are many counts of this clonotype. This chain joins TRBV7-2 and TRBJ2-1; unclear D gene. Germline lookup yields CDR1 SGHTA and CDR2 FQGNSA. V lost 5 bases and J 5 bases, leaving 7 bases between the germline ends. The CDR3 contains 12 residues. CDR3 protein: CASSGYHNEQFF. CDR3 DNA sequence: TGTGCCAGCAGCGGATATCACAATGAGCAGTTCTTC.